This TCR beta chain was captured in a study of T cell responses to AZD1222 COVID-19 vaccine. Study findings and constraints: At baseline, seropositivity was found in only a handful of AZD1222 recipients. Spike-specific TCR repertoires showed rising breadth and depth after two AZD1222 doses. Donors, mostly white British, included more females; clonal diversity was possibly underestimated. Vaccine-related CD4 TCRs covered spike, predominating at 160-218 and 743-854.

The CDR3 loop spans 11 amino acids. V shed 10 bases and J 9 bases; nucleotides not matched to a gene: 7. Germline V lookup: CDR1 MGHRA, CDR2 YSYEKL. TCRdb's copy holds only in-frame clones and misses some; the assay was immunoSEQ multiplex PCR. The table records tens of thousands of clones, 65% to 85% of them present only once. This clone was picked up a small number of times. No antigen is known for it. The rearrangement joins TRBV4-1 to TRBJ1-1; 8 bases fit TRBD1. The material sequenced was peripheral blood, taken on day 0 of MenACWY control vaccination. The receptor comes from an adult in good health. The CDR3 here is CATQDRDKAFF. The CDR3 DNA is TGCGCCACTCAGGACAGGGATAAAGCTTTCTTT.